This TCR beta chain was captured in a study of blood T cell repertoires in COVID-19 (dated by TCRdb to about 2020). For the study in its entirety: Samples covering the acute and convalescent phases of COVID-19 were provided by collaborators in the United States, Italy and Spain. The material from the prospective study consisted of cDNA or gDNA derived from T cells, B-cell-depleted T cells, or PBMCs. Subjects who had been exposed to COVID-19, were actively infected with it, or had recovered from it provided the deeply sampled blood TCRbeta repertoires that made up the dataset. A freely available public database, intended as a resource for researchers studying the immune response to SARS-CoV-2, is where the repertoires were released. The samples were drawn from the first 160 participants of the ongoing ImmuneRACE study and from under 1,500 subjects provided by 6 global collaborators. The sample metadata nearly always contained a de-identified subject ID, COVID-19 status, age in years and sex. Where HLA class I and class II types were available, the types were taken from metadata supplied by the sample provider, not from assay-based typing.

Broader findings and caveats from the paper: Clinical and demographic metadata were provided uncurated, with the amount varying by source and participant.

Taken from the germline V gene (reference sequence), the CDR1 and CDR2 loops are GTSNPN and SVGIG. The germline V end is reduced by 5 bases and the J end by 8 bases; junction bases left unmatched: 4. Spanning cysteine to phenylalanine, the CDR3 consists of 13 amino acids. Only CDR3 DNA remains: 39 bases, in frame from the first base. Participants in the prospective study were aged about 18 to 89 years, lived in some 24 United States geographic areas, and enrolled through a virtual design. To assign participants to cohorts, the prospective study relied on clinical history that participants themselves reported in a screening survey and a study questionnaire. Recovered participants in ImmuneRACE Cohort 3 were defined by two consecutive negative NP/OP PCR tests, clearance by a healthcare professional, or resolution of symptoms. In the prospective study, whole blood, serum and a nasopharyngeal or oropharyngeal swab were collected from each participant by mobile phlebotomists. Additional blood draws and questionnaires over an approximately two-month period could optionally be provided by prospective study participants. Prospective study blood samples were shipped either frozen or at room temperature before DNA extraction.

On this clone itself: It has no known antigen specificity. Within one base of it there is no much larger clone, and no base qualities were kept.

TCRbeta CDR3 regions were amplified from genomic DNA by means of the immunoSEQ Assay, a bias-controlled multiplex PCR. Regarding the original processing steps: Nucleated cell counts per sample were estimated from amplification of reference gene primers within the assay. To quantify the absolute abundance of each unique TCRbeta CDR3 rearrangement, sequence reads were collapsed and filtered. For each sample, productive Simpson clonality was calculated by taking the square root of Simpson's diversity index across productive rearrangements. Here the immuneACCESS table is served through TCRdb, limited to in-frame sequences with V and J called. Missing clones are a known gap in these copies; in checked studies unresolved V genes cover under half, and the rest lacks a known reason. That table furnishes V, J and clone size, whereas the DNA furnished D and trimming. For this sample there are around 130,000 clones; roughly four fifths appear just once. Of the sample, approximately 20% is held by the ten largest clones.

This TCR was sampled from a man younger than 40 who had recovered from COVID-19. Rearrangement joined TRBV30 to TRBJ2-1; 12 bases in between match TRBD1. Sequencing was done on a sample of PBMCs or T cells enriched from blood (not recorded which). The CDR3 has the sequence CAWGTGGIDEQFF. The sequenced DNA: TGTGCCTGGGGGACAGGGGGCATAGATGAGCAGTTCTTC.